Here is one TCR beta chain with its context. Its antigen is not known. The sample originates from a study of T cell responses to AZD1222 COVID-19 vaccine. CDR3 size: 13 residues. CDR1 and CDR2 from the germline V gene are SNHLY and FYNNEI. The ends were cut back, 3 bases at V and 11 bases at J, with 16 bases in the middle. TCRdb's table, derived via immunoSEQ multiplex PCR, lists solely in-frame clones and lacks some. The table has approximately 130,000 clones, over 85% seen once. Study-wide points: After the peak T cell response, and only then, were repertoires sampled. At 160-218 and 743-854, vaccine-associated CD4 TCRs were dominant, and they spanned spike. There were mostly white British donors and more females than males, and clonal diversity was possibly underestimated.

The chain is built from TRBV2 and TRBJ1-1; TRBD1 might be the D (6 bases). Sample: peripheral blood, taken on day 0 of AZD1222 vaccination. This TCR was recovered from an adult in good health. DNA of the CDR3: TGTGCCAGCAGTGATCCAGGGGAAGTTTTCGCTTTCTTT. Its translation is CASSDPGEVFAFF.